This passage covers 2 T cell receptor beta chains from one sample sequenced in a study of blood T cell repertoires in COVID-19. Produced via immunoSEQ multiplex PCR; TCRdb's table is partial and in-frame only. The sample includes fewer than 300,000 clones, 85% of them seen just once. The specimen was PBMCs or T cells enriched from blood (not recorded which). The receptors shown here come from a woman aged 50 to 60 who had recovered from COVID-19.

The chain couples TRBV30 to TRBJ2-1, with D possibly TRBD2 on 5 matching bases. CDR3 size: 15 residues. The V gene lost 0 bases and the J gene lost 0 bases, with 9 bases spanning the gap. The germline gives CDR1 GTSNPN, CDR2 SVGIG (reference sequence). CDR3 sequence: CAWSVSGSSYNEQFF. The CDR3 DNA sequence: TGTGCCTGGAGTGTATCGGGGAGCTCCTACAATGAGCAGTTCTTC.

The V and J genes are TRBV30 and TRBJ1-1; possibly TRBD1 for D (6 bases). V shed 3 bases and J shed 0 bases, with 14 bases lying between them. The CDR3 consists of 15 residues. Germline V gene data show CDR1 as GTSNPN and CDR2 as SVGIG (reference sequence). The CDR3 region has the DNA TGTGCCTGGAGCTTTATCGGACAGTTGAACACTGAAGCTTTCTTT. Its translation is CAWSFIGQLNTEAFF.